The 9 T cell receptor beta chains below were found in one sample sequenced in a study of cytomegalovirus exposure and HLA in healthy donors. Profiling relied on immunoSEQ multiplex PCR, and the TCRdb table lists in-frame clones only, not all of them. The sample lists fewer than 55,000 clones, roughly 92% occurring once. The specimen was PBMCs. Source of these receptors: a man between 18 and 35 years old in good health and CMV-seronegative.

Worth noting for this clone: The germline gene is not matched at one end of the junction; a read error may be the cause. CDR3 bases: TGTGCCAGCAGCAAAGAGGGACAGGGGGCTAGGTCCTACGAGCAGTACTTC. It is translated as CASSKEGQGARSYEQYF. The chain recombines TRBV4-2 with TRBJ2-7; 12 nucleotides agree with TRBD1. In germline, CDR1 is LGHNA, CDR2 YNFKEQ. This CDR3 spans 17 amino acids.

Only one count was recorded for this clone. The chain carries TRBV9 and TRBJ1-1, with 9 bases identical to TRBD1. The CDR3 has 13 amino acids. The J segment lost 7 bases and the V segment lost 3 bases, leaving 4 bases of the junction unmatched. Germline V gene lookup returns CDR1 SGDLS and CDR2 YYNGEE. CDR3 in DNA: TGTGCCAGCAGCGCCGGACAGGGGAGTGAAGCTTTCTTT. Translated: CASSAGQGSEAFF. The full variable domain, with the rest looked up from reference TRBV9 and TRBJ1-1, is DSGVTQTPKHLITATGQRVTLRCSPRSGDLSVYWYQQSLDQGLQFLIQYYNGEERAKGNILERFSAQQFPDLHSELNLSSLELGDSALYFCASSAGQGSEAFFGQGTRLTVV.

This clone was found a few times. The rearrangement joins TRBV28 to TRBJ2-7; TRBD1 aligns across 7 bases. The germline CDR1 and CDR2 sequences are MDHEN and SYDVKM. The CDR3 is 12 amino acids. CDR3 nucleotides: TGTGGTTTAGGACAGGTCTACCACGAGCAGTACTTC. As protein: CGLGQVYHEQYF. Supplemented by reference TRBV28 and TRBJ2-7, the full variable domain reads DVKVTQSSRYLVKRTGEKVFLECVQDMDHENMFWYRQDPGLGLRLIYFSYDVKMKEKGDIPEGYSVSREKKERFSLILESASTNQTSMYLCGLGQVYHEQYFGPGTRLTVT.

The chain employs TRBV29-1 and TRBJ2-1; 8 bases agree with TRBD2. The CDR3 loop spans 13 amino acids. Germline V gene data show CDR1 as SQVTM and CDR2 as ANQGSEA. V was clipped by 6 bases and J by 6 bases; unmatched bases: 7. The CDR3 sequence: CSVGTRASNEQFF. CDR3 coding DNA: TGCAGCGTCGGGACTAGAGCCTCCAATGAGCAGTTCTTC.

The rearrangement joins TRBV5-1 to TRBJ2-1; TRBD2 agrees at 8 bases. This CDR3 comprises 16 residues. Germline CDR1 and CDR2: SGHRS and YFSETQ. Trimming at V came to 5 bases and at J to 4 bases, leaving 11 bases not matched to a gene. CDR3 sequence (DNA): TGCGCCAGCAGACGAGAAGCGGGAGTTCAGTACAATGAGCAGTTCTTC. Protein: CASRREAGVQYNEQFF.

J is TRBJ2-7 and V is TRBV7-9, with a tentative D call TRBD2 (6 bases). V was cut by 1 base and J by 2 bases, with 12 bases left in between. Germline V gene sequence: CDR1 SEHNR, CDR2 FQNEAQ (reference sequence). The CDR3 contains 15 residues. The CDR3 nucleotides read TGTGCCAGCAGCTTAGAGGGCGGGGCAACCTACGAGCAGTACTTC. It translates to CASSLEGGATYEQYF.

This chain uses TRBV25-1 with TRBJ1-4, with 9 bases that match TRBD1. The CDR3 is 14 amino acids. V shed 7 bases and J 7 bases; nucleotides not matched to a gene: 7. Per the germline V gene, CDR1 is MGHDK and CDR2 is SYGVNS. The CDR3, as DNA: TGTGCCAGCACTCCCGGGACAGGGACTGAAAAACTGTTTTTT. Its translation is CASTPGTGTEKLFF.

The chain has TRBV10-3 and TRBJ2-7; D might be TRBD2 (6 bases). The CDR3 is 15 residues long. Trimming left V 2 bases short and J 2 bases short, with 13 bases between. Germline loops: CDR1 ENHRY, CDR2 SYGVKD. The CDR3, as DNA: TGTGCCATCAGTGAGCTTTCTGGGGGGACCTACGAGCAGTACTTC. Protein product: CAISELSGGTYEQYF.

This chain links TRBV25-1 with TRBJ2-2; 7 bases map to TRBD1. This CDR3 contains 15 residues. V dropped 9 bases and J dropped 3; count of bases not matched to a gene: 10. Germline CDR1 MGHDK, CDR2 SYGVNS. CDR3 region: CASSTGTGDTGELFF. The CDR3 region has the DNA TGTGCCAGTTCGACAGGGACGGGCGACACCGGGGAGCTGTTTTTT.